This T cell receptor (beta chain) was profiled in a study of blood T cell repertoires in COVID-19. Under the authors' procedure: Reference gene primer amplification gave nucleated cell count estimates. Produced via immunoSEQ multiplex PCR; TCRdb's table is partial and in-frame only. V, J and clone size are those of that table, while D and trimming were read from the DNA. This table has roughly 380,000 clones, approximately 89% appearing once. Everyone who took part was 18 to 89 years old, and they came from about two dozen US areas. Two negative PCRs, clearance, or symptom resolution had been documented for recovered Cohort 3 donors. The CDR3 is 13 residues long. Trimming cost V 4 bases and J 3 bases, with 10 bases left between them. The germline V gene has CDR1 SGHNT and CDR2 YYREEE (reference sequence).

The V and J genes are TRBV5-4 and TRBJ1-2; D gene unclear. The TCR comes from a man aged 25-45 years who had recovered from COVID-19. The sequenced sample consisted of PBMCs or T cells enriched from blood (not recorded which). The CDR3: CASSGQFDYGYTF. The CDR3 DNA is TGTGCCAGCAGCGGGCAATTTGACTATGGCTACACCTTC.